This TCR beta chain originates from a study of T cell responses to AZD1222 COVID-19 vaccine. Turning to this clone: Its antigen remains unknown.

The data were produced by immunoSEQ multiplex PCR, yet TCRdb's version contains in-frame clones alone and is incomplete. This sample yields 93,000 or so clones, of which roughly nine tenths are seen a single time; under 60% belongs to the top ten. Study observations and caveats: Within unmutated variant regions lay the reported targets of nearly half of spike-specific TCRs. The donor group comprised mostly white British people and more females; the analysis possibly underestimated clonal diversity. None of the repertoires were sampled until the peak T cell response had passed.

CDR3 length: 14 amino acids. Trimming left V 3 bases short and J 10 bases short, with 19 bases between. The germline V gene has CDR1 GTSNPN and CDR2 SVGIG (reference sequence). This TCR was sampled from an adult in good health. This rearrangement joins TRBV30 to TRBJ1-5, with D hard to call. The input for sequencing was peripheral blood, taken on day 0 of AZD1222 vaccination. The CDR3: CAWSPENVYRPQHF. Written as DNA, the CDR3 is TGTGCCTGGAGCCCAGAAAACGTATATCGACCCCAGCATTTT.